This entry lists 23 T cell receptor beta chains sequenced from one sample in a study of T cell responses to AZD1222 COVID-19 vaccine. Using immunoSEQ multiplex PCR, the repertoire was profiled, and TCRdb retains in-frame clones only, with some absent. The sample consists of 70,000 to 95,000 clones, 85% to 95% of them appearing once. Sequencing was performed on peripheral blood, taken 28 days after the second AZD1222 dose. The receptor set was obtained from an adult who received the AZD1222 COVID-19 vaccine.

The chain links TRBV6-5 to TRBJ2-7, with D possibly TRBD1 on 6 matching bases. CDR1 and CDR2 from the germline V gene are MNHEY and SVGAGI. V dropped 0 bases and J dropped 1 base, with 10 bases sitting between them. The CDR3 contains 15 residues. Written as DNA, the CDR3 is TGTGCCAGCAGTTACTCGATGGGGGCATCCTACGAGCAGTACTTC. This gives the protein CASSYSMGASYEQYF.

The chain couples TRBV28 to TRBJ2-7; 7 bases match TRBD1. The CDR3 loop spans 13 amino acids. The junction had 12 bases not matched to a gene; V was cut back by 9 bases and J by 7 bases. The germline gives CDR1 MDHEN, CDR2 SYDVKM. The CDR3 nucleotides are TGTGCCAGTAAGACAGGGCCGTGGGGGGAGCAGTACTTC. It encodes CASKTGPWGEQYF.

The chain joins TRBV7-2 to TRBJ1-1; D gene uncertain. The CDR3 extends over 13 amino acids. From germline, CDR1 is SGHTA and CDR2 FQGNSA. Trimming removed 5 bases from V and 1 base from J, with 8 bases in between. CDR3: CASSTGPNTEAFF. DNA for the CDR3: TGTGCCAGCAGCACCGGACCGAACACTGAAGCTTTCTTT.

The chain carries TRBV19 and TRBJ1-1; TRBD1 is a possible D gene (5 bases). Per the germline V gene, CDR1 is LNHDA and CDR2 is SQIVND (reference sequence). V was shortened by 6 bases and J by 0 bases, with 8 bases between the two germline ends. The CDR3 loop spans 13 amino acids. The CDR3 DNA follows: TGTGCCAGTAGACAGGCGGTGAACACTGAAGCTTTCTTT. Protein sequence: CASRQAVNTEAFF.

V gene TRBV4-3 combines with J gene TRBJ2-7, with TRBD2 matching over 9 bases. This CDR3 is built from 17 residues. V was clipped by 2 bases and J by 2 bases; unmatched bases: 10. Germline CDR1 is LGHNA and CDR2 is YSLEER. CDR3 sequence: CASSQKFLAGATYEQYF. The DNA of the CDR3 is TGCGCCAGCAGCCAAAAATTCTTAGCGGGAGCTACCTACGAGCAGTACTTC.

The CDR3 DNA follows: TGTGCCAGCACCGGACAGGGCTATGGCTACACCTTC. Translation gives CASTGQGYGYTF. V gene TRBV2 combines with J gene TRBJ1-2; 8 nucleotides agree with TRBD1. Unmatched junction bases numbered 2, after V lost 7 bases and J lost 4 bases. CDR1 is SNHLY, CDR2 FYNNEI, per germline. This CDR3 region has 12 residues.

The chain is built from TRBV7-2 and TRBJ1-2; D possibly corresponds to TRBD1 (5 bases). There are 13 residues in the CDR3. Germline-derived CDR1 and CDR2 are SGHTA and FQGNSA. Trimming took 5 bases from V and 5 from J, leaving 12 bases between them. Here the CDR3 reads CASSLEGNYGYTF. DNA for the CDR3: TGTGCCAGCAGCCTAGAGGGGAATTATGGCTACACCTTC.

The chain has TRBV4-2 and TRBJ2-1, with a weak D call TRBD2 (6 bases). Trimming removed 3 bases at V and 0 bases at J, with 15 bases between. Germline lookup yields CDR1 LGHNA and CDR2 YNFKEQ. There are 17 residues in the CDR3. In DNA form, the CDR3 reads TGTGCCAGCAGCCATCCGATTAGCGGAAGCTCCTACAATGAGCAGTTCTTC. Its protein product is CASSHPISGSSYNEQFF.

The chain joins TRBV28 to TRBJ2-7; the D is unclear. This CDR3 comprises 13 residues. Germline-derived CDR1 and CDR2 are MDHEN and SYDVKM. Trimming took 10 bases from V and 7 from J, leaving 20 bases between them. CDR3 DNA: TGTGCCACCGTTAGTCTTATGGTTGGTGAGCAGTACTTC. Amino acid sequence: CATVSLMVGEQYF.

The chain couples TRBV15 to TRBJ2-1; D uncertain. Trimming cost V 1 base and J 8 bases, with 12 bases left between them. Germline V gene lookup returns CDR1 LNHNV and CDR2 YYDKDF (reference sequence). The CDR3 loop spans 14 amino acids. The chain's CDR3 is CATSRADPVDEQFF. For the CDR3, the DNA is TGTGCCACCAGCAGAGCCGATCCGGTCGATGAGCAGTTCTTC.

This chain uses TRBV6-5 with TRBJ2-5, with D uncertain. Germline lookup yields CDR1 MNHEY and CDR2 SVGAGI. The CDR3 length is 13 residues. Trimming took off 7 bases at V and 5 bases at J, with 14 bases between the two ends. CDR3 in amino acids: CASTSPGRETQYF. CDR3 nucleotides: TGTGCCAGCACCTCCCCCGGGCGGGAGACCCAGTACTTC.

This rearrangement joins TRBV29-1 to TRBJ2-1; no definite D call. CDR3 length equals 11 residues. Germline V gene lookup returns CDR1 SQVTM and CDR2 ANQGSEA. The ends were cut back, 7 bases at V and 10 bases at J, with 14 bases in the middle. The CDR3 sequence is CSERTTGEQFF. DNA for the CDR3: TGCAGCGAGAGAACGACTGGAGAGCAGTTCTTC.

This clone came up a few times. The junction departs from germline at one end; a sequencing error may be responsible. V usage is TRBV5-5 and J usage is TRBJ2-7; TRBD2 matches at 13 bases. Germline V lookup: CDR1 SGHKS, CDR2 YYEKEE (reference sequence). CDR3 length: 15 residues. CDR3 sequence (DNA): TGTGCCAGCAGCTGGACTAGCGGGAGAGGGTCGGTAGTAAACTTC. Translated: CASSWTSGRGSVVNF.

The chain carries TRBV7-3 and TRBJ2-6; D is possibly TRBD1 or TRBD2 (5 bases each). CDR1 SGHTA and CDR2 FQGTGA come from the germline V gene. This CDR3 is 16 amino acids long. Between the trimmed V and J ends, which lost 2 bases and 2 bases, there was a span of 10 bases. CDR3: CASSLYGDAGANVLTF. The CDR3 coding sequence is TGTGCCAGCAGCTTATATGGGGACGCTGGGGCCAACGTCCTGACTTTC. Full variable domain (remainder filled in from reference TRBV7-3 and TRBJ2-6): GAGVSQTPSNKVTEKGKYVELRCDPISGHTALYWYRQSLGQGPEFLIYFQGTGAADDSGLPNDRFFAVRPEGSVSTLKIQRTERGDSAVYLCASSLYGDAGANVLTFGAGSRLTVL.

The chain combines TRBV28 with TRBJ1-2; no reliable D call. CDR1 MDHEN and CDR2 SYDVKM come from the germline V gene. There are 16 residues in the CDR3. V shed 5 bases and J shed 8 bases, with 24 bases lying between them. This CDR3 reads CASSGSTREPVFGYTF. Here the CDR3 DNA reads TGTGCCAGCAGTGGCTCCACCCGGGAGCCGGTATTCGGCTACACCTTC.

The V gene is TRBV29-1, the J gene TRBJ1-4; D is unresolved. The germline V gene has CDR1 SQVTM and CDR2 ANQGSEA. The CDR3 length is 14 residues. V was trimmed by 6 bases and J by 8 bases, leaving 19 bases between them. The CDR3 here is CSVTSPGVKEKLFF. The CDR3 DNA sequence: TGCAGCGTCACCTCTCCCGGGGTTAAGGAAAAACTGTTTTTT.

J is TRBJ2-7 and V is TRBV6-5, with D possibly being TRBD1 (5 bases). The length of the CDR3 is 12 residues. CDR1 is MNHEY and CDR2 is SVGAGI in the germline V gene. Trimming took 5 bases from V and 6 from J, leaving 11 bases between them. CDR3 DNA sequence: TGTGCCAGCAGTCAGGACATGCCCGAGCAGTACTTC. It specifies CASSQDMPEQYF.

This chain's CDR3 is CASSRRQGQREQYF. The CDR3 DNA is TGTGCCAGCAGTCGACGACAGGGACAGCGCGAGCAGTACTTC. This chain links TRBV6-5 with TRBJ2-7, with TRBD1 identical over 7 bases. The CDR3 runs 14 residues. The V segment lost 5 bases and the J segment 6 bases; nucleotides outside the gene matches: 10. The V gene's germline CDR1 is MNHEY and CDR2 SVGAGI.

This chain joins TRBV18 and TRBJ1-1; 8 nucleotides match TRBD1. Per the germline V gene, CDR1 is KGHSH and CDR2 is LQKENI. The CDR3 runs 14 residues. The V segment lost 6 bases and the J segment 1 base; nucleotides outside the gene matches: 4. The CDR3 loop is CASSRGQENTEAFF. The CDR3 bases are TGTGCCAGCTCCCGGGGACAGGAGAACACTGAAGCTTTCTTT.

This sequence joins TRBV12-3 or TRBV12-4 and TRBJ2-7; D gene ambiguous. This CDR3 is built from 13 residues. The V end lost 2 bases, the J end lost 0 bases, and 5 bases lay between the germline ends. The CDR3 loop reads CASSLTISYEQYF. The CDR3 DNA follows: TGTGCCAGCAGTTTAACCATCTCCTACGAGCAGTACTTC.

This clone was detected once. The chain recombines TRBV7-2 with TRBJ1-1; D is ambiguous. Germline CDR1 reads SGHTA; CDR2 reads FQGNSA. The CDR3 extends over 13 amino acids. Between the trimmed V and J ends, which lost 5 bases and 1 base, there was a span of 8 bases. The CDR3 reads CASSIRQNTEAFF. CDR3 bases: TGTGCCAGCAGCATTCGACAGAACACTGAAGCTTTCTTT.

The rearrangement uses TRBV12-5 and TRBJ1-5; D perhaps matches TRBD1 (5 bases). The CDR3 covers 14 residues. Germline V gives CDR1 LGHNT, CDR2 FRNRAP. The V end was cut by 6 bases, the J end by 3 bases, with 12 bases between. The CDR3 DNA reads TGTGCTAGTGGACGGGACGGGTTCAATCAGCCCCAGCATTTT. It is translated as CASGRDGFNQPQHF.

The rearrangement links TRBV7-9 to TRBJ1-1; no reliable D call. This CDR3 is 11 amino acids long. In germline, CDR1 is SEHNR, CDR2 FQNEAQ (reference sequence). V lost 6 bases and J lost 3, with 5 bases in between. CDR3 coding DNA: TGTGCCAGCAGTCCGTACACTGAAGCTTTCTTT. It codes for CASSPYTEAFF.